This paragraph covers one T cell receptor (beta chain) sequence. From germline, CDR1 is SGHDT and CDR2 YYEEEE. This CDR3 region has 19 residues. Unmatched junction bases numbered 16, after V lost 5 bases and J lost 0 bases. This record comes from a study of shared clonotypes between healthy human individuals. Whole-study context: Researchers assigned three CD4 naive, three CD4 memory, two CD8 naive and one CD8 memory plate to each donor.

Clones were read by immunoSEQ multiplex PCR, and TCRdb kept only the in-frame ones, dropping some. The table includes a few million clones, approximately 90% detected once. What was sequenced was naive CD4+ T cells sorted from blood. Subset indicated: CD45RA+ positively selected. The receptor's source is a man between 18 and 35 years old in good health. The chain couples TRBV5-6 to TRBJ1-2; 10 nucleotides match TRBD1. The CDR3 here is CASRPKEGTGALSNYGYTF. CDR3 DNA sequence: TGTGCCAGCAGGCCAAAAGAGGGGACAGGGGCTCTTTCTAACTATGGCTACACCTTC.